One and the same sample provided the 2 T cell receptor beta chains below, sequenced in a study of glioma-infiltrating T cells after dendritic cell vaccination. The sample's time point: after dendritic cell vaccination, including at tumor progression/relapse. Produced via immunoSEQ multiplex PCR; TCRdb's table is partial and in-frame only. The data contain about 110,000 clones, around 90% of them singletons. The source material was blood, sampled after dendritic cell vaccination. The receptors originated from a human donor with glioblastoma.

CDR3 protein: CASSEYGYEQYF. As DNA, the CDR3 is TGTGCCAGCAGTGAATACGGCTACGAGCAGTACTTC. V usage is TRBV6-1 and J usage is TRBJ2-7; D unresolved. Trimming took 2 bases from V and 3 from J, leaving 5 bases between them. Germline CDR1 reads MNHNS; CDR2 reads SASEGT. This CDR3 is built from 12 residues.

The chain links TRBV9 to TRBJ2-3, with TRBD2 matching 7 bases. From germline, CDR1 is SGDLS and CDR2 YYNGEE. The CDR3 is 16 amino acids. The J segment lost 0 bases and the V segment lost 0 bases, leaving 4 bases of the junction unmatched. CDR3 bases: TGTGCCAGCAGCGTAGATCTTAGCGGGAGCACAGATACGCAGTATTTT. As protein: CASSVDLSGSTDTQYF.